This is a list of T cell receptor beta chains from one sample in a study of T cell responses to AZD1222 COVID-19 vaccine. This table comes from immunoSEQ multiplex PCR, and its TCRdb copy is limited to in-frame clones, with some not included. Counted here are around 120,000 clones, approximately 88% occurring once; the ten biggest clones make up around a quarter. Sequences were derived from peripheral blood, sampled on day 0 of AZD1222 vaccination. These receptors all come from an adult in good health. CDR3s include the opening cysteine and the closing phenylalanine or tryptophan.

v_call	cdr3_aa
TRBV7-2	CASSLGPTASGNTIYF
TRBV2	CASSDRDGVYEQYF
TRBV7-2	CASSLATAGRGYTF
TRBV24-1	CATSGAGGANYGYTF
TRBV27	CASSLSRPDTQYF
TRBV30	CAWGRGANDYTF
TRBV5-4	CASSTSWGGETQYF
TRBV4-1	CASSHVPGQGADTEAFF
TRBV5-8	CASSSYTGSLTEAFF
TRBV7-2	CASSPDGNSPLHF
TRBV30	CAWSSRGGGYEQYF